The 23 T cell receptor beta chains given below trace back to one sample, sequenced in a study of T-cell reconstitution after alpha-beta-depleted transplantation in children. For these TCRs, the target antigens are not known. Unique molecular identifiers featured in how the TCRbeta library was prepared. MiXCR was run by TCRdb on the PCR reads, yielding one entry per CDR3 protein. Found here are about 300,000 distinct CDR3 sequences, around 7.1% of them singletons; the top ten hold over 7.5%. Study results and limitations: Newly made T cells mostly supplied T-cell counts and diversity one year after transplant.

The source material was peripheral blood, sampled 360 days after TCRalphabeta/CD19-depleted stem cell transplant. The receptors come from a female patient under 10 years old who had a stem cell transplant for Fanconi anemia, so the T cells may come from the graft donor.

This clonotype was detected many times. The chain uses TRBV12-3 or TRBV12-4 and TRBJ2-7; perhaps TRBD2 as D (5 bases). This CDR3 contains 15 residues. Between the trimmed V and J ends, which lost 4 bases and 3 bases, there was a span of 16 bases. CDR3 in amino acids: CASSWVSGGRYEQYF. CDR3 bases: TGTGCCAGCAGTTGGGTCTCTGGAGGTCGCTACGAGCAGTACTTC.

This clonotype was observed a handful of times. This chain joins TRBV5-6 and TRBJ1-2, with TRBD1 as a possible D gene (5 bases). Trimming took 3 bases from V and 4 from J, leaving 13 bases between them. Germline lookup yields CDR1 SGHDT and CDR2 YYEEEE. The CDR3 runs 14 residues. CDR3 bases: TGTGCCAGCAGCTCGCTGGGGGTGGTCTATGGCTACACCTTC. Encoded protein: CASSSLGVVYGYTF.

This clonotype was recorded many times. The chain combines TRBV7-7 with TRBJ2-5; a weak D match, TRBD1 (6 bases). The CDR3 spans 16 residues. Trimming pared 2 bases from V and 4 bases from J, leaving 17 bases between. Germline CDR1 and CDR2: SSHAT and FNYEAQ (reference sequence). As DNA, the CDR3 is TGTGCCAGCAGCTTACTCTCGGGAAGCAGGGGAGAGACCCAGTACTTC. This translates into CASSLLSGSRGETQYF.

This clonotype was seen ten or more times. The chain is built from TRBV9 and TRBJ1-6, with D uncertain. Trimming took 4 bases from V and 0 from J, leaving 11 bases between them. CDR1 is SGDLS, CDR2 YYNGEE, per germline. The CDR3 runs 16 residues. DNA of the CDR3: TGTGCCAGCAGCCCTCGGGCTAACTCCTATAATTCACCCCTCCACTTT. Protein product: CASSPRANSYNSPLHF. Full variable domain (missing parts from reference TRBV9 and TRBJ1-6): DSGVTQTPKHLITATGQRVTLRCSPRSGDLSVYWYQQSLDQGLQFLIQYYNGEERAKGNILERFSAQQFPDLHSELNLSSLELGDSALYFCASSPRANSYNSPLHFGNGTRLTVT.

This clonotype was detected only a few times. The chain joins TRBV2 to TRBJ2-4; 9 bases are a match to TRBD2. The CDR3 loop spans 14 amino acids. The V gene's germline CDR1 is SNHLY and CDR2 FYNNEI. V dropped 8 bases and J dropped 2; count of bases not matched to a gene: 4. The CDR3: CASRGLAPKNIQYF. DNA of the CDR3: TGTGCCAGCCGGGGACTAGCCCCCAAAAACATTCAGTACTTC.

This clonotype was counted between two and nine times. The CDR3 DNA follows: TGTGCCAGCAGTCTGGCGCATGGCTACACCTTC. Amino acid sequence: CASSLAHGYTF. This sequence joins TRBV12-3 or TRBV12-4 and TRBJ1-2; D unclear. This CDR3 has 11 amino acids. Trimming pared 5 bases from V and 6 bases from J, leaving 7 bases between.

This clonotype was counted many times. The J gene is TRBJ1-1, the V gene TRBV20-1, with D tentatively TRBD1 (6 bases). This CDR3 comprises 13 residues. Germline V gene data show CDR1 as DFQATT and CDR2 as SNEGSKA (reference sequence). Trimming shortened V by 4 bases and J by 5 bases, and 14 bases separated the two germline ends. In DNA form, the CDR3 reads TGCAGTGCTATCTCCGGGGGCAGGACTGAAGCTTTCTTT. This encodes CSAISGGRTEAFF.

Ten or more counts support this clonotype. This chain joins TRBV10-2 and TRBJ2-3, with no clear D. The ends were cut back, 8 bases at V and 6 bases at J, with 15 bases in the middle. The length of the CDR3 is 13 residues. The germline CDR1 and CDR2 sequences are WSHSY and SAAADI. CDR3 protein: CASQSTLGDTQYF. CDR3 DNA sequence: TGCGCCAGCCAATCGACCCTAGGGGATACGCAGTATTTT.

This clonotype was counted ten times or more. The rearrangement joins TRBV12-3 or TRBV12-4 to TRBJ2-5, with a weak D call TRBD1 (6 bases). V was pared by 6 bases and J by 1 base, with 12 bases between. The CDR3 runs to 14 residues. The CDR3 DNA is TGTGCCAGCAGATCAGGGGATGGCCAAGAGACCCAGTACTTC. This sequence encodes CASRSGDGQETQYF.

This clonotype was seen repeatedly, ten times or more. The genes are TRBV25-1 and TRBJ1-2; 7 bases map to TRBD1. The CDR3 has 15 residues. In germline, CDR1 is MGHDK, CDR2 SYGVNS. Trimming took 8 bases from V and 3 from J; bases not matched to a gene: 12. The CDR3 DNA reads as TGTGCCAGCGGAACAATAGGACAGGATTACTATGGCTACACCTTC. Its protein product is CASGTIGQDYYGYTF.

In its sample, this clonotype was seen many times. V and J are TRBV4-1 and TRBJ2-7, with 9 nucleotides matching TRBD1. With V trimmed by 3 bases and J by 5 bases, 14 bases remained unmatched. The CDR3 runs to 17 residues. The germline V gene has CDR1 MGHRA and CDR2 YSYEKL. The DNA for the CDR3 is TGCGCCAGCAGCCAGGGCCTCACAGGGGGCCCGCTCGACGAGCAGTACTTC. Translation: CASSQGLTGGPLDEQYF.

This clonotype was observed a single time. In nucleotides, the CDR3 is TGTGCCTGGAGCTTGGGGAACACCGGGGAGCTGTTTTTT. This gives the protein CAWSLGNTGELFF. The chain is built from TRBV30 and TRBJ2-2, with D unresolved. Germline CDR1 reads GTSNPN; CDR2 reads SVGIG (reference sequence). The CDR3 runs 13 residues. V lost 3 bases and J 1 base, leaving 6 bases between the germline ends.

This clonotype has a count of ten or more. The V gene is TRBV12-3 or TRBV12-4, the J gene TRBJ2-4; 7 bases line up with TRBD1. Unmatched junction bases numbered 6, after V lost 3 bases and J lost 10 bases. The length of the CDR3 is 13 residues. DNA for the CDR3: TGTGCCAGCAGTTTGAGGGGGCCCATTATTCAGTACTTC. It translates to CASSLRGPIIQYF.

A note on this clonotype: An end of the junction does not agree with germline; a read error may underlie this. The rearrangement joins TRBV4-2 to TRBJ2-5, with 15 bases identical to TRBD2. This CDR3 region has 19 residues. Germline assignment: CDR1 LGHNA and CDR2 YNFKEQ. This CDR3 reads CASGQERTSGGAFEETQYF. CDR3 bases: TGTGCCAGCGGCCAAGAGAGGACTAGCGGGGGGGCTTTTGAGGAGACCCAGTACTTC.

This clonotype was seen ten or more times. The J gene is TRBJ2-2, the V gene TRBV14; weak D call: TRBD2 (6 bases). The CDR3 runs to 17 residues. Germline V lookup: CDR1 SGHDN, CDR2 FVKESK. The V end lost 0 bases, the J end lost 0 bases, and 11 bases lay between the germline ends. The CDR3 DNA reads as TGTGCCAGCAGCCAAGAAACCGGGAGCCCGAACACCGGGGAGCTGTTTTTT. Translated: CASSQETGSPNTGELFF.

As concerns this clonotype: A much larger clone sits a single nucleotide away, making a read error possible. In this CDR3 the conserved last residue, phenylalanine or tryptophan, is missing, so a read error is likely. No DNA is shown, since the ends of the CDR3 on it are uncertain; the CDR3 is the one TCRdb lists. The chain recombines TRBV5-5 with TRBJ2-3; TRBD1, the table's D call, lacks a check against the DNA. Including both end residues, the CDR3 is 12 amino acids long. CDR1 and CDR2 (germline): SGHKS, YYEKEE (reference sequence). Here the CDR3 reads CASSYSDRGTYC.

The chain recombines TRBV3-1 with TRBJ2-7, with 7 bases matching TRBD1. The CDR3 consists of 14 residues. The ends lost 8 bases at V and 2 bases at J; junction bases unmatched: 9. The germline V gene has CDR1 LGHDT and CDR2 YNNKEL (reference sequence). For the CDR3, the DNA is TGTGCCAGCGGGTTTGGACAGGCGGCCTACGAGCAGTACTTC. Translation: CASGFGQAAYEQYF.

This clonotype was seen a handful of times. The genes are TRBV11-3 and TRBJ2-1, with TRBD2 as a possible D gene (6 bases). Trimming shortened V by 2 bases and J by 6 bases, and 17 bases separated the two germline ends. The CDR3 length is 16 residues. Germline loops: CDR1 SGHNT, CDR2 YENEEA. This CDR3 is CASSLSIGGIPNEQFF. The CDR3 DNA reads as TGTGCCAGCAGCTTAAGTATAGGAGGGATTCCCAATGAGCAGTTCTTC.

This clonotype was recorded a few times. The V and J genes are TRBV7-8 and TRBJ2-5, with D perhaps matching TRBD1 (6 bases). The CDR3 consists of 16 residues. V lost 3 bases and J lost 4, with 18 bases in between. CDR1 is SGHVS, CDR2 FQNEAQ, per germline. The CDR3 region has the DNA TGTGCCAGCAGCTTCACCGCGGCAGGGGATCGAGAGACCCAGTACTTC. This gives the protein CASSFTAAGDRETQYF. The whole variable domain, remainder taken from reference TRBV7-8 and TRBJ2-5, is GAGVSQSPRYKVAKRGQDVALRCDPISGHVSLFWYQQALGQGPEFLTYFQNEAQLDKSGLPSDRFFAERPEGSVSTLKIQRTQQEDSAVYLCASSFTAAGDRETQYFGPGTRLLVL.

This clonotype appeared many times. The genes are TRBV12-3 or TRBV12-4 and TRBJ1-1; the D is unclear. Trimming pared 3 bases from V and 0 bases from J, leaving 5 bases between. The CDR3 has 13 residues. CDR3 amino acids: CASSFDLNTEAFF. The CDR3 coding sequence is TGTGCCAGCAGTTTCGACTTGAACACTGAAGCTTTCTTT.

Many counts were recorded for this clonotype. J is TRBJ2-3 and V is TRBV10-3; D uncertain. The CDR3 contains 16 residues. Trimming cost V 5 bases and J 4 bases, with 19 bases left between them. CDR1 and CDR2 (germline): ENHRY, SYGVKD. The CDR3 DNA follows: TGTGCCATCAGTCGAGGACGGCCAGGCACGGCAGATACGCAGTATTTT. This encodes CAISRGRPGTADTQYF.

This clonotype has more than one count but fewer than ten. This rearrangement joins TRBV6-1 to TRBJ2-7, with unresolved D. V shed 10 bases and J shed 6 bases, with 16 bases lying between them. The CDR3 consists of 12 residues. Germline CDR1 MNHNS, CDR2 SASEGT. The DNA of the CDR3 is TGTGCCATCTCGAGGATGGGCGGCGAGCAGTACTTC. The encoded protein is CAISRMGGEQYF.

The chain uses TRBV3-1 and TRBJ2-5; 8 positions agree with TRBD2. This CDR3 region has 15 residues. Germline CDR1 and CDR2: LGHDT and YNNKEL (reference sequence). V lost 10 bases, J lost 5 bases, and 15 bases stayed unmatched. The CDR3 nucleotides read TGTGCCACCTGCCAAGACGGACTAGCCTCGGAGACCCAGTACTTC. It codes for CATCQDGLASETQYF.